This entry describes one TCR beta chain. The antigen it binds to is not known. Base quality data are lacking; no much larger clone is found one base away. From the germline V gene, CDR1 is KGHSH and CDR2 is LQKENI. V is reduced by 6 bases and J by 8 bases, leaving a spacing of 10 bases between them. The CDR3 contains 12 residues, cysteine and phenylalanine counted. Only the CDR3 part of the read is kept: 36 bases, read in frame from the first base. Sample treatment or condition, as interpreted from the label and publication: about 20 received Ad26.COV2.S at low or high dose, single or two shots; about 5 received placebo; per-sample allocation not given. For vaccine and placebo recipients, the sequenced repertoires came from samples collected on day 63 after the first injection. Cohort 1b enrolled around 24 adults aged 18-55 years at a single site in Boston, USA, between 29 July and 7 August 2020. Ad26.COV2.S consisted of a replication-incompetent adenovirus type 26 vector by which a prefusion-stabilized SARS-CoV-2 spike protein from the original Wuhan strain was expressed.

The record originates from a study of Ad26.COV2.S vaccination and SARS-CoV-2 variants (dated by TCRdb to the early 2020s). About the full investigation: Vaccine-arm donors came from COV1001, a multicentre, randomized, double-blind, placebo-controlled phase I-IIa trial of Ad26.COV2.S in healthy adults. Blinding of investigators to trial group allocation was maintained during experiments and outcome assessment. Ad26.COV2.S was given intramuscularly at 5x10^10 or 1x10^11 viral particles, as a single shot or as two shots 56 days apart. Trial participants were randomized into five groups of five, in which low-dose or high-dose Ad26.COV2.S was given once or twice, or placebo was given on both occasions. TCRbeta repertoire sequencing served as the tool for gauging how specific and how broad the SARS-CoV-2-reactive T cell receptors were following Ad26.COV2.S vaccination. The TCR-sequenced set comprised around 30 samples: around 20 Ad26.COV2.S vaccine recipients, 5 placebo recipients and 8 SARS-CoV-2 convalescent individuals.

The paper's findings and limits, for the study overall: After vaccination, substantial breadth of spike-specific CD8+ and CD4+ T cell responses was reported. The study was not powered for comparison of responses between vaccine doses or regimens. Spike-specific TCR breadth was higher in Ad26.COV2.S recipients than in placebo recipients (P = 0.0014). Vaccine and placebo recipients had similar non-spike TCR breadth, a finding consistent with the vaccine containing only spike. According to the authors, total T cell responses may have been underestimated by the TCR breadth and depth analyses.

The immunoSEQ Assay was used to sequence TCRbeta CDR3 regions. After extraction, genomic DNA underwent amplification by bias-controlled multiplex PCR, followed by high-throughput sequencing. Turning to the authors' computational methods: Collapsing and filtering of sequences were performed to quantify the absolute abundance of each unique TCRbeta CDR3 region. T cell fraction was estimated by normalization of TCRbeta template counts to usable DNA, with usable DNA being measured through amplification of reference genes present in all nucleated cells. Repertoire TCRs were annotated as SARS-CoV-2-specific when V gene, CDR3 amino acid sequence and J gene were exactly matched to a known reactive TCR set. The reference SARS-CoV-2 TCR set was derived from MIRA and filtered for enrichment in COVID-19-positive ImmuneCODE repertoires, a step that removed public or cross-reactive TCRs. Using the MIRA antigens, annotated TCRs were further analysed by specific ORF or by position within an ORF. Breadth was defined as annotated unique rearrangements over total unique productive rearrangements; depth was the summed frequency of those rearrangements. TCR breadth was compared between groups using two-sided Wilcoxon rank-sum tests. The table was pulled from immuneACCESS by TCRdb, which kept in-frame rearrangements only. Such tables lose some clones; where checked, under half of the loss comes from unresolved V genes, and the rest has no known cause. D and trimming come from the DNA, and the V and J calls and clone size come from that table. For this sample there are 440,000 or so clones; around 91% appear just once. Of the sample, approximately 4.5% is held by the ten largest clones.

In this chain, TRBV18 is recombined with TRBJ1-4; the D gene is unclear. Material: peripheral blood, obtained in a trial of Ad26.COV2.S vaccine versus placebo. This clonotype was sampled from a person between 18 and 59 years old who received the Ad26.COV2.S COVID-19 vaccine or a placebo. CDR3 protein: CASSPAGEKLFF. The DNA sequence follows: TGTGCCAGCTCCCCGGCCGGGGAAAAACTGTTTTTT. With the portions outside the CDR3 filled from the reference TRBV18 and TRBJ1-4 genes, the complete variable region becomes NAGVMQNPRHLVRRRGQEARLRCSPMKGHSHVYWYRQLPEEGLKFMVYLQKENIIDESGMPKERFSAEFPKEGPSILRIQQVVRGDSAAYFCASSPAGEKLFFGSGTQLSVL.